Listed below are T cell receptor beta chains from one sample, sequenced in a study of PD-1 blockade in classical Hodgkin lymphoma. Produced via immunoSEQ multiplex PCR; TCRdb's table is partial and in-frame only. The sample lists some 17,000 clones, almost 85% occurring once. Sequencing was done on a sample of peripheral blood mononuclear cells (PBMCs). The receptors were sampled from a human donor with classical Hodgkin lymphoma. CDR3s include the opening cysteine and the closing phenylalanine or tryptophan. The D gene is left open where the match is weak. Expanded clones are given a class, and other clones once, few, many or no size at all.

DNA | CDR3 | J | size | V | D
TGTGCCAGCAGCTTTGGACTCAGTGGGGAGTACTTC | CASSFGLSGEYF | TRBJ2-7 | - | TRBV7-9 | -
TGTGCCACCCGCGAGAAAACCTTTTCTAGCACAGATACGCAGTATTTT | CATREKTFSSTDTQYF | TRBJ2-3 | - | TRBV15 | -
TGTGCCAGCAGTGGGGGACTAGCGGGATTTGAGCAGTTCTTC | CASSGGLAGFEQFF | TRBJ2-1 | few | TRBV2 | TRBD2
TGTGCCAGCAGTTTTAGGAGGAGTGGACAAGAGACCCAGTACTTC | CASSFRRSGQETQYF | TRBJ2-5 | - | TRBV28 | -
TGTGCCAGCAGTTTCTATCTGGTGGGCAGACTCACAGATACGCAGTATTTT | CASSFYLVGRLTDTQYF | TRBJ2-3 | - | TRBV27 | -
TGTGCCAGCAAGGCCAACGGAGGAAGCACAGATACGCAGTATTTT | CASKANGGSTDTQYF | TRBJ2-3 | - | TRBV6-5 | -
TGTGCCAGCAGTGAACGAATCGAGGGCACAGATACGCAGTATTTT | CASSERIEGTDTQYF | TRBJ2-3 | - | TRBV6-1 | -
TGTGCCAGCAGTTTTCGGTTAAGGACAGGCAGCAATCAGCCCCAGCATTTT | CASSFRLRTGSNQPQHF | TRBJ1-5 | large | TRBV28 | TRBD1
TGTGCCATCTCAGAGGCGGACAGGGGGCTTGATGGCTACACCTTC | CAISEADRGLDGYTF | TRBJ1-2 | - | TRBV10-3 | TRBD1
TGTGCCAGCAGTACTTTAAGGAATGAGCAGTTCTTC | CASSTLRNEQFF | TRBJ2-1 | - | TRBV28 | -
TGCAGCGTTCATACAGGGCGGGTATCAGATTACGAGCAGTACTTC | CSVHTGRVSDYEQYF | TRBJ2-7 | - | TRBV29-1 | -
TGTGCCAGCAGCTTAAGGATACGCGGATCTGGAAACACCATATATTTT | CASSLRIRGSGNTIYF | TRBJ1-3 | - | TRBV7-9 | -
TGTGCCAGCAGTGCTAGCGGGAGCACAGATACGCAGTATTTT | CASSASGSTDTQYF | TRBJ2-3 | medium-sized | TRBV6-4 | TRBD2
TGTGCCAGCAGCCGGGACAGAAAGTATTCTCTGTTTTTT | CASSRDRKYSLFF | TRBJ1-4 | - | TRBV7-9 | TRBD1
TGCGCCAGCAGCCTCAGGGAGGGGGCTCGTGGGGCCAACGTCCTGACTTTC | CASSLREGARGANVLTF | TRBJ2-6 | - | TRBV5-1 | -
TGTGCCAGCAGCACCGGACAGGGGGCCATGAACACTGAAGCTTTCTTT | CASSTGQGAMNTEAFF | TRBJ1-1 | - | TRBV5-4 | TRBD1
TGTGCCAGCAGCCAAGATTCGGAGGGAGTAAGTTTCGATGAGCAGTTCTTC | CASSQDSEGVSFDEQFF | TRBJ2-1 | medium-sized | TRBV4-2 | -
TGCGCCAGCAGCGACAGGACAGCGAACACCGGGGAGCTGTTTTTT | CASSDRTANTGELFF | TRBJ2-2 | once | TRBV5-1 | -
TGTGCCAGCAGCGCGGCCTCAAATCAGCCCCAGCATTTT | CASSAASNQPQHF | TRBJ1-5 | - | TRBV7-9 | -
TGTGCCAGCAGCGTAGGCAGTGGGGGTGAGGATGAGCAGTTCTTC | CASSVGSGGEDEQFF | TRBJ2-1 | once | TRBV9 | -
TGTGCCAGCTCTCCTGACAGCTACGAGCAGTACTTC | CASSPDSYEQYF | TRBJ2-7 | - | TRBV18 | -
TGTGCCAGCAGCTTGGCGGCCGAAGCGGACAGCTCCTACAATGAGCAGTTCTTC | CASSLAAEADSSYNEQFF | TRBJ2-1 | - | TRBV5-8 | -
TGTGCCAGCAGCCTTTCTAGCGGGGACCCCTACGAGCAGTACTTC | CASSLSSGDPYEQYF | TRBJ2-7 | - | TRBV6-1 | TRBD2
TGTGCCAGCAGTTCCCCTGGCGGGAGGGCCAGCGGGGAGCTGTTTTTT | CASSSPGGRASGELFF | TRBJ2-2 | - | TRBV6-5 | TRBD2
TGTGCCAGCAGCTCGGGAGGCTTCGTGGATGAGCAGTTCTTC | CASSSGGFVDEQFF | TRBJ2-1 | - | TRBV5-4 | TRBD2
TGTGCCATCAGGCTTAGCGGGGGTGCCTACGAGCAGTACTTC | CAIRLSGGAYEQYF | TRBJ2-7 | - | TRBV10-3 | TRBD2
TGTGCCAGCCAAGTCGGGACTAGCAGCACAGATACGCAGTATTTT | CASQVGTSSTDTQYF | TRBJ2-3 | once | TRBV19 | TRBD2
TGTGCCAGCAGCTTCCCCGGGACAGGGGGCGAGCAGTACTTC | CASSFPGTGGEQYF | TRBJ2-7 | - | TRBV5-6 | TRBD1
TGTGCCAGTAGTATGGACAGCTCCTATGGCTACACCTTC | CASSMDSSYGYTF | TRBJ1-2 | - | TRBV19 | -